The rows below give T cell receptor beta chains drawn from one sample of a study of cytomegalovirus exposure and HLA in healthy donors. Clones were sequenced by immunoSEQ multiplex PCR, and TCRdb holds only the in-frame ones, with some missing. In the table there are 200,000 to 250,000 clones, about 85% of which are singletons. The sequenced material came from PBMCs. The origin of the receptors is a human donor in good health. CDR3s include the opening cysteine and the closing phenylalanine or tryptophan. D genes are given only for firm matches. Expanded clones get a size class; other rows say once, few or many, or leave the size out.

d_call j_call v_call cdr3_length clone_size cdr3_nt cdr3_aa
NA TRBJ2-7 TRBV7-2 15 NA TGTGCCAGCAGCTTAGGCGGTACCTCCAATCTCGAGCAGTACTTC CASSLGGTSNLEQYF
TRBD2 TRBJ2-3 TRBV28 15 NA TGTGCCAGCAGTTTGGGACTAGCGGGAGCAGATACGCAGTATTTT CASSLGLAGADTQYF
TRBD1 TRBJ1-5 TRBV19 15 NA TGTGCCAGTAGGGACGGGACAGGGGCCAATCAGCCCCAGCATTTT CASRDGTGANQPQHF
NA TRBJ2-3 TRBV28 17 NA TGTGCCAGCAGTTTAGACCTCGGCGGAGCTAGCACAGATACGCAGTATTTT CASSLDLGGASTDTQYF
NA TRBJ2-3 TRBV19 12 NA TGTGCCAGTAGTAAACTATTCGATACGCAGTATTTT CASSKLFDTQYF
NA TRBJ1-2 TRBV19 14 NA TGTGCCAGTAGCCCCGGACAGATTAACTATGGCTACACCTTC CASSPGQINYGYTF
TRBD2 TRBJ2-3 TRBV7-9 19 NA TGTGCCAGCAGCTTAAGCTTCGACTCGAGCGGGGCTAGCACAGATACGCAGTATTTT CASSLSFDSSGASTDTQYF
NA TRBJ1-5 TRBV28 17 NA TGTGCCAGCAGTTCCGGGGGTGCGGGGTACAGCAATCAGCCCCAGCATTTT CASSSGGAGYSNQPQHF
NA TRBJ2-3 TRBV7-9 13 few TGTGCCAGCAGTTACAGGGTGTCAGATACGCAGTATTTT CASSYRVSDTQYF
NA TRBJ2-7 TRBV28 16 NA TGTGCCAGCAGCGTGGGGACTGTCAGTTCCATGTACGAGCAGTACTTC CASSVGTVSSMYEQYF
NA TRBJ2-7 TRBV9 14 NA TGTGCCAGCAGCGTAGATGGGGGCCGATTCGAGCAGTACTTC CASSVDGGRFEQYF
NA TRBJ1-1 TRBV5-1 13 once TGCGCCAGCAGCTTGGTAGGGGGGGATGAAGCTTTCTTT CASSLVGGDEAFF
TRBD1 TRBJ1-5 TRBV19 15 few TGTGCCAGTAGTATTCCGGACAGGGAAGTTCAGCCCCAGCATTTT CASSIPDREVQPQHF
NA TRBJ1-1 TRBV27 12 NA TGTGCCTCGGGGAGGGAAGGAACTGAAGCTTTCTTT CASGREGTEAFF
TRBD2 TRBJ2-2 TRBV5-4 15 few TGTGCCAGCAGCCGGACTAGCGGGAGTACCGGGGAGCTGTTTTTT CASSRTSGSTGELFF
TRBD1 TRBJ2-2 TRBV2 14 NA TGTGCCAGCAACCTACAGGGGCGAGCCGGGGAGCTGTTTTTT CASNLQGRAGELFF
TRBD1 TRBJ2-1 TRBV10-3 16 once TGTGCCATAAGTGAGGTCAGGGGGAAAGGGACCAATGAGCAGTTCTTC CAISEVRGKGTNEQFF
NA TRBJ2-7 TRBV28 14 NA TGTGCCAGCAGTTTAGTGGCACGATCCTACGAGCAGTACTTC CASSLVARSYEQYF
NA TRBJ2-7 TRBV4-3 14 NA TGCGCCAGCAGCCAAAAACGGGGGACGCACGAGCAGTACTTC CASSQKRGTHEQYF
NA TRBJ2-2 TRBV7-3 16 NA TGTGCCAGCAGCTTAATCGCCAGCGGGAACACCGGGGAGCTGTTTTTT CASSLIASGNTGELFF
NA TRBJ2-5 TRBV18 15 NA TGTGCCAGCTCTCCCATTCGACAGTACCAAGAGACCCAGTACTTC CASSPIRQYQETQYF
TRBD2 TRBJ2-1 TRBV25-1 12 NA TGTGCCAGCAGCAGGACTAGCGATGAGCAGTTCTTC CASSRTSDEQFF
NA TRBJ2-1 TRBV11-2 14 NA TGTGCCAGCAGCCCCGCTCAGGGTTACAATGAGCAGTTCTTC CASSPAQGYNEQFF
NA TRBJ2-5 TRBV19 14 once TGTGCCAGTACCGATCCAGGACAGCTCCAGACCCAGTACTTC CASTDPGQLQTQYF
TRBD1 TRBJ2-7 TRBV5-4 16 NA TGTGCCAGCAGCCGCGGCCGACAGGGGGGGTCCTACGAGCAGTACTTC CASSRGRQGGSYEQYF
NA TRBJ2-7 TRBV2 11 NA TGTGCCAACCGCACAGGGTACGAGCAGTACTTC CANRTGYEQYF
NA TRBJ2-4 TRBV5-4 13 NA TGTGCCAGCAGCTTCAGGGGTCAGGACATTCAGTACTTC CASSFRGQDIQYF
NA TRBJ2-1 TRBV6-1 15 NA TGTGCCAGCAGTGAGGAGGGGGCAGGATACAATGAGCAGTTCTTC CASSEEGAGYNEQFF
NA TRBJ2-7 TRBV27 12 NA TGTGCCAGCAGTTCGAGCTCCTACGAGCAGTACTTC CASSSSSYEQYF
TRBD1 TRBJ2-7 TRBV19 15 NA TGTGCCAGTAGTATAGAGGACAGGAGTTACTACGAGCAGTACTTC CASSIEDRSYYEQYF
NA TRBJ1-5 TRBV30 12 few TGTGCCTGGAGTCTAGCAACGGGGCCCCAGCATTTT CAWSLATGPQHF
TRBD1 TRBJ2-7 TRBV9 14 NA TGTGCCAGCAGCGTAGGACAGGGGGCCTACGAGCAGTACTTC CASSVGQGAYEQYF
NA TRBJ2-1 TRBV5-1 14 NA TGCGCCAGCAGCTTGGACGGGACTTACAATGAGCAGTTCTTC CASSLDGTYNEQFF